This T cell receptor (beta chain) was obtained from a study of T-cell memory formation after mild COVID-19. About the research overall: Largely, TCR clusters stayed within a single donor. Study-level findings and limits: Confirmation was lacking for SARS-CoV-2 specificity of second-wave clones that peaked on day 37. Later expanders leaned CD4+, whereas clones that contracted between day 15 and 85 were balanced CD4/CD8.

This clonotype was seen a few times. The antigen remains undetermined. With constant-segment primers, 5'RACE yielded cDNA libraries of TCR alpha and TCR beta that carried sample barcodes and UMIs. TCRdb reprocessed the 5' RACE reads via MiXCR and lists one record per CDR3 protein. The sample shows around 440,000 distinct CDR3 sequences, roughly 18% of them seen only once. The source is an adult woman who had mild COVID-19 (a few samples of this study predate the infection). Cell type and time point are not known. Sequencing was done on a sample of PBMCs or a T cell subset sorted from them (not recorded which).

The CDR3 coding sequence is TGCAGCGTTGGGGACCGATTAGCCAAAAACATTCAGTACTTC. Translation gives CSVGDRLAKNIQYF. The V and J genes are TRBV29-1 and TRBJ2-4; D might be TRBD1 or TRBD2, each matching 5 bases. Germline values: CDR1 SQVTM, CDR2 ANQGSEA. The CDR3 has 14 amino acids. The V and J ends lost 4 bases and 0 bases respectively, with 10 bases between them.